This is a list of T cell receptor beta chains from one sample in a study of blood T cell repertoires in COVID-19. The method was immunoSEQ multiplex PCR; TCRdb's version includes in-frame clones alone and lacks a portion of them. The sample shows 200,000 to 300,000 clones, about 90% of them seen only once. Source material: peripheral blood. Source of these receptors: a man under 40 with COVID-19, enrolled during active disease. The CDR3 runs from the conserved cysteine through the conserved F or W. A D gene is named only where the DNA matches it firmly. Expanded clones get a size class; other rows say once, few or many, or leave the size out.

clone_size	v_call	j_call	d_call	cdr3_nt	cdr3_aa
-	TRBV13	TRBJ2-1	TRBD2	TGTGCCAGCAGCTTAGGGACTAGCGGGGTCAATGAGCAGTTCTTC	CASSLGTSGVNEQFF
-	TRBV5-1	TRBJ2-3	TRBD1	TGCGCCAGCAGCTTGCGTCAGGGGGTTGCAGATACGCAGTATTTT	CASSLRQGVADTQYF
once	TRBV6-5	TRBJ2-3	TRBD2	TGTGCCAGCAGTTCTAGCGGGGGGGCCTATACGCAGTATTTT	CASSSSGGAYTQYF
-	TRBV7-7	TRBJ1-1	-	TGTGCCAGCAGCCCCAACCAGGACACTGAAGCTTTCTTT	CASSPNQDTEAFF
-	TRBV6-5	TRBJ1-6	-	TGTGCCAGCAGTTACTCGACGGCAGGGGATTTTTCACCCCTCCACTTT	CASSYSTAGDFSPLHF
-	TRBV18	TRBJ1-3	-	TGTGCCAGCTCACCACTCCAGGGATCTCGTGGAAACACCATATATTTT	CASSPLQGSRGNTIYF
-	TRBV1	TRBJ2-7	-	TGCACCAGCAGCCACAATAGCGGGGGGGCATACGAGCAGTACTTC	CTSSHNSGGAYEQYF
-	TRBV6-6	TRBJ1-4	-	TGTGCCACCTTGAAACAGCTGAATGAAAAACTGTTTTTT	CATLKQLNEKLFF
once	TRBV2	TRBJ1-4	-	TGTGCCAGCAGGGGCGAAGCCACAACTAATGAAAAACTGTTTTTT	CASRGEATTNEKLFF
-	TRBV7-6	TRBJ1-4	-	TGTGCCAGCAGCCCCGGACAGAGGGGTGAAAAACTGTTTTTT	CASSPGQRGEKLFF
-	TRBV10-1	TRBJ2-1	-	TGCGCCAGCAGTGAGTCGGGGCAGCATGGCGAGCAGTTCTTC	CASSESGQHGEQFF
-	TRBV19	TRBJ1-4	-	TGTGCCAGTACCCACATAGGCCTCATGGGAGATGAAAAACTGTTTTTT	CASTHIGLMGDEKLFF
-	TRBV3-1/TRBV3-2	TRBJ1-5	TRBD1	TGTGCCAGCAGCCAAGAAGGACAGGGGCCTCAGCCCCAGCATTTT	CASSQEGQGPQPQHF
-	TRBV4-2	TRBJ1-1	-	TGTGCCAGCAGCGCAGCGGGGCTGCTTAAGTTTTTCTTT	CASSAAGLLKFFF
-	TRBV2	TRBJ2-5	-	TGTGCCAGCACTGAGACGGGGGGCCACCAAGAGACCCAGTACTTC	CASTETGGHQETQYF
-	TRBV11-2	TRBJ1-6	-	TGTGCCAGCAGCTACGGACAGTATAATTCACCCCTCCACTTT	CASSYGQYNSPLHF
-	TRBV10-3	TRBJ2-7	TRBD1	TGTGCCATCAGTGAGTACACAGGGGGCATCGATACGGGGGAGCAGTACTTC	CAISEYTGGIDTGEQYF
-	TRBV6-2/TRBV6-3	TRBJ1-1	-	TGTGCCAGCGGCCCCAGGGTAGTGAGGAACACTGAAGCTTTCTTT	CASGPRVVRNTEAFF
-	TRBV19	TRBJ2-7	TRBD1	TGTGCCACCAGGGGACAGGGTACCTACGAGCAGTACTTC	CATRGQGTYEQYF
-	TRBV7-2	TRBJ2-7	-	TGTGCCAGCAGCTTAGTCCAGGGAAGATCCTACGAGCAGTACTTC	CASSLVQGRSYEQYF
-	TRBV27	TRBJ1-4	-	TGTGCCAGCAGAGCGGGCGGGGGCACTAATGAAAAACTGTTTTTT	CASRAGGGTNEKLFF
-	TRBV21-1	TRBJ2-4	-	TGTGCCAGCAGCAAAGGACAGCTCTTC	CASSKGQLF
-	TRBV4-1	TRBJ2-7	-	TGCGCCAGCAGCCAAGAGAGGCTAGCGACCTCCTACGAGCAGTACTTC	CASSQERLATSYEQYF
-	TRBV7-2	TRBJ2-7	-	TGTGCCAGCAGCTTAGCGAGGGAGCAGTACTTC	CASSLAREQYF
-	TRBV9	TRBJ1-4	TRBD1	TGTGCCAGCAGCCCGTCGGGGACAGAACCTGAAAAACTGTTTTTT	CASSPSGTEPEKLFF
once	TRBV6-5	TRBJ1-2	TRBD1	TGTGCCAGCAGCCGGGACAGAACTAACTATGGCTACACCTTC	CASSRDRTNYGYTF
-	TRBV7-2	TRBJ1-5	-	TGTGCCAGCAGCTTAGAGGCAGGAACCAATCAGCCCCAGCATTTT	CASSLEAGTNQPQHF
-	TRBV27	TRBJ2-1	-	TGTGCCAGCGGTTGGCCCAATGAGCAGTTCTTC	CASGWPNEQFF
-	TRBV6-4	TRBJ1-2	TRBD1	TGTGCCAGCAGTGACTCGACAGGGTTTGGCTACACCTTC	CASSDSTGFGYTF
-	TRBV4-1	TRBJ2-5	-	TGCGCCAGCAGCCAAGATAGGGGAGGGGGAGAGACCCAGTACTTC	CASSQDRGGGETQYF